The 31 T cell receptor beta chains listed next were all sequenced from one sample in a study of blood T cell repertoires in COVID-19. Using immunoSEQ multiplex PCR, the repertoire was profiled, and TCRdb retains in-frame clones only, with some absent. The sample holds some 290,000 clones; 87% are singletons and the top ten take about 2%. The specimen was peripheral blood. Receptors originate from a woman in her 50s who had recovered from COVID-19.

The table lists this clone with a few counts. This chain links TRBV7-6 with TRBJ1-2, with TRBD1 as a possible D gene (5 bases). This CDR3 is 15 amino acids long. Trimming took 1 base from V and 2 from J, leaving 11 bases between them. Germline CDR1 reads SGHVS; CDR2 reads FNYEAQ. CDR3 region: CASSLGGTANYGYTF. In DNA form, the CDR3 reads TGTGCCAGCAGCTTAGGCGGGACGGCGAACTATGGCTACACCTTC.

V gene TRBV27 combines with J gene TRBJ2-3; perhaps TRBD2 as D (5 bases). Germline lookup yields CDR1 MNHEY and CDR2 SMNVEV (reference sequence). V was cut by 9 bases and J by 2 bases, with 18 bases left in between. The CDR3 spans 15 residues. CDR3 amino acids: CASSPGVTFTDTQYF. CDR3 DNA: TGTGCCAGTTCACCCGGGGTCACCTTCACAGATACGCAGTATTTT.

The rearrangement links TRBV7-3 to TRBJ2-2; maybe TRBD2 (6 bases). Trimming removed 5 bases from V and 6 bases from J, with 22 bases in between. The length of the CDR3 is 17 residues. CDR1 SGHTA and CDR2 FQGTGA come from the germline V gene. The chain's CDR3 is CASSPYPWRAEAGELFF. The CDR3 DNA reads as TGTGCCAGCAGCCCTTACCCTTGGAGGGCCGAGGCCGGGGAGCTGTTTTTT.

J is TRBJ1-3 and V is TRBV7-2; the match to TRBD1 covers 9 bases. The CDR3 contains 16 residues. The germline V gene has CDR1 SGHTA and CDR2 FQGNSA. Trimming at V came to 5 bases and at J to 4 bases, leaving 9 bases not matched to a gene. The CDR3 nucleotides are TGTGCCAGCAGCCCGGGACAGGGATTACTAGGAAACACCATATATTTT. It is translated as CASSPGQGLLGNTIYF.

The chain recombines TRBV5-6 with TRBJ2-7; 8 bases map to TRBD1. In germline, CDR1 is SGHDT, CDR2 YYEEEE. The CDR3 sequence is 16 residues long. The junction had 10 bases not matched to a gene; V was cut back by 4 bases and J by 1 base. CDR3 sequence (DNA): TGTGCCAGCAGCAACATTGGTGACAGGGGTTCCTACGAGCAGTACTTC. This gives the protein CASSNIGDRGSYEQYF.

The chain combines TRBV10-3 with TRBJ1-1, with TRBD1 matching 7 bases. Trimming cost V 10 bases and J 5 bases; bases outside gene matches: 13. The germline gives CDR1 ENHRY, CDR2 SYGVKD. The CDR3 is made up of 14 amino acids. In DNA form, the CDR3 reads TGTGCCACAACCTTCCAGGGGGGCGGAACTGAAGCTTTCTTT. It translates to CATTFQGGGTEAFF.

The chain links TRBV19 to TRBJ1-6, with 7 bases identical to TRBD1. The CDR3 spans 14 residues. J lost 3 bases, V lost 6 bases, and 2 bases had no gene match. Germline loops: CDR1 LNHDA, CDR2 SQIVND (reference sequence). CDR3 nucleotide sequence: TGTGCCAGTAGCGGACAGGTCTATAATTCACCCCTCCACTTT. Translated, it gives CASSGQVYNSPLHF.

The chain joins TRBV4-3 to TRBJ1-5, with TRBD1 identical over 8 bases. The CDR3 is made up of 16 amino acids. Looked up from germline, CDR1 is LGHNA and CDR2 is YSLEER. V shed 4 bases, J shed 3 bases, and the junction held 8 bases outside the gene matches. The CDR3 here is CASSRTRTGSNQPQHF. The CDR3 nucleotides read TGCGCCAGCAGCCGAACCCGGACAGGGTCCAATCAGCCCCAGCATTTT.

CDR3 residues: CASSLFAGGGYTF. The CDR3 DNA is TGTGCCAGCAGTTTATTTGCGGGGGGTGGCTACACCTTC. The chain carries TRBV27 and TRBJ1-2, with D possibly matching TRBD1 (5 bases). The germline CDR1 and CDR2 sequences are MNHEY and SMNVEV (reference sequence). The CDR3 totals 13 residues. Trimming took 1 base from V and 7 from J, leaving 10 bases between them.

The chain recombines TRBV6-1 with TRBJ1-5; TRBD1 agrees at 10 bases. The junction had 5 bases not matched to a gene; V was cut back by 3 bases and J by 0 bases. CDR1 is MNHNS, CDR2 SASEGT, per germline. This CDR3 is built from 17 residues. This CDR3 reads CASSETGTGVSNQPQHF. CDR3 nucleotides: TGTGCCAGCAGTGAGACCGGGACAGGGGTTAGCAATCAGCCCCAGCATTTT.

The V call is TRBV10-3, the J call TRBJ2-7; maybe TRBD1 (6 bases). Germline lookup yields CDR1 ENHRY and CDR2 SYGVKD. Trimming removed 4 bases from V and 6 bases from J, with 16 bases in between. This CDR3 spans 14 amino acids. The CDR3 here is CAISGGLNPSEQYF. DNA of the CDR3: TGTGCCATCAGTGGGGGGCTGAATCCGTCCGAGCAGTACTTC.

This sequence joins TRBV5-5 and TRBJ2-7, with D unclear. Germline lookup yields CDR1 SGHKS and CDR2 YYEKEE (reference sequence). This CDR3 comprises 14 residues. Between the trimmed V and J ends, which lost 6 bases and 7 bases, there was a span of 20 bases. The CDR3 reads CASTPGRPGGEQYF. The CDR3 region has the DNA TGTGCCAGCACCCCGGGTAGGCCCGGCGGAGAGCAGTACTTC. The full variable domain, completed using reference TRBV5-5 and TRBJ2-7, is DAGVTQSPTHLIKTRGQQVTLRCSPISGHKSVSWYQQVLGQGPQFIFQYYEKEERGRGNFPDRFSARQFPNYSSELNVNALLLGDSALYLCASTPGRPGGEQYFGPGTRLTVT.

V gene TRBV27 combines with J gene TRBJ1-5; D ambiguous. CDR1 and CDR2 (germline): MNHEY, SMNVEV (reference sequence). V gave up 0 bases and J gave up 7 bases, with 10 bases separating them. The CDR3 sequence is 14 residues long. The CDR3 DNA is TGTGCCAGCAGTTTATCACGAGGGTCGCAGCCCCAGCATTTT. Translating it yields CASSLSRGSQPQHF.

The chain employs TRBV30 and TRBJ1-5; 7 bases agree with TRBD1. The CDR3 runs to 13 residues. Germline CDR1 is GTSNPN and CDR2 is SVGIG (reference sequence). The V segment lost 5 bases and the J segment 5 bases; nucleotides outside the gene matches: 6. The CDR3 protein is CAWGQALDQPQHF. The CDR3 DNA reads as TGTGCCTGGGGACAGGCTTTGGATCAGCCCCAGCATTTT.

The chain joins TRBV28 to TRBJ2-7; D is possibly TRBD1 (5 bases). The V end was cut by 7 bases, the J end by 3 bases, with 16 bases between. The germline gives CDR1 MDHEN, CDR2 SYDVKM. This CDR3 is built from 14 residues. CDR3 coding DNA: TGTGCCAGCAAACCAGGGTGGTCCGACTACGAGCAGTACTTC. It yields the protein CASKPGWSDYEQYF. Using reference TRBV28 and TRBJ2-7 for the parts outside the CDR3, the full variable domain is DVKVTQSSRYLVKRTGEKVFLECVQDMDHENMFWYRQDPGLGLRLIYFSYDVKMKEKGDIPEGYSVSREKKERFSLILESASTNQTSMYLCASKPGWSDYEQYFGPGTRLTVT.

This sequence joins TRBV4-1 and TRBJ2-5, with D unresolved. The V and J ends lost 1 base and 5 bases respectively, with 11 bases between them. In germline, CDR1 is MGHRA, CDR2 YSYEKL. The CDR3 consists of 14 residues. The CDR3, as DNA: TGCGCCAGCAGCCAAGTGGCTCTGCGGGAGACCCAGTACTTC. This translates into CASSQVALRETQYF.

The chain recombines TRBV9 with TRBJ2-3; TRBD2 aligns across 8 bases. There are 15 residues in the CDR3. The V and J ends lost 3 bases and 4 bases, in that order; junction bases with no gene match: 7. The V gene's germline CDR1 is SGDLS and CDR2 YYNGEE. Written as DNA, the CDR3 is TGTGCCAGCAGCGCGACTAGCGTCGGCTCAGATACGCAGTATTTT. Its protein product is CASSATSVGSDTQYF. Full variable domain (outside the CDR3, taken from reference TRBV9 and TRBJ2-3): DSGVTQTPKHLITATGQRVTLRCSPRSGDLSVYWYQQSLDQGLQFLIQYYNGEERAKGNILERFSAQQFPDLHSELNLSSLELGDSALYFCASSATSVGSDTQYFGPGTRLTVL.

V gene TRBV4-1 combines with J gene TRBJ2-1; D is perhaps TRBD1 (5 bases). Germline CDR1 is MGHRA and CDR2 is YSYEKL. V dropped 1 base and J dropped 12 bases, with 13 bases sitting between them. This CDR3 has 13 residues. Written as DNA, the CDR3 is TGCGCCAGCAGCCAAGGAGGCAGGGTGGCGCAGTTCTTC. Translating gives CASSQGGRVAQFF.

The genes are TRBV5-6 and TRBJ2-3, with D maybe TRBD2 (6 bases). CDR1 and CDR2 (germline): SGHDT, YYEEEE. This CDR3 region has 13 residues. The V and J ends lost 0 bases and 4 bases respectively, with 6 bases between them. The DNA of the CDR3 is TGTGCCAGCAGCTTGGCGGGGGCAGATACGCAGTATTTT. Translating it yields CASSLAGADTQYF.

This clone showed up many times. This chain connects TRBV5-3 to TRBJ1-2; 7 bases fit TRBD1. TRBV5-3 is filed as an ORF, its function uncertain. The CDR3 runs to 15 residues. With V trimmed by 4 bases and J by 2 bases, 8 bases remained unmatched. Here the CDR3 reads CARSIPGQQNYGYTF. CDR3 DNA: TGTGCCAGAAGCATACCGGGACAGCAGAACTATGGCTACACCTTC.

The rearrangement uses TRBV4-3 and TRBJ1-1; 7 bases match TRBD1. This CDR3 contains 18 residues. Per the germline V gene, CDR1 is LGHNA and CDR2 is YSLEER. Losses at the gene ends were 4 bases for V and 3 bases for J; bases not matched to a gene: 17. CDR3 residues: CASSPRSYRDRIDTEAFF. The DNA of the CDR3 is TGCGCCAGCAGCCCTAGGAGTTACCGGGACAGAATTGACACTGAAGCTTTCTTT.

V gene TRBV5-1 combines with J gene TRBJ1-4, with a possible D match to TRBD1 (6 bases). Germline V gene data show CDR1 as SGHRS and CDR2 as YFSETQ. The CDR3 is 15 residues long. V was cut by 4 bases and J by 6 bases, with 16 bases left in between. The DNA for the CDR3 is TGCGCCAGCAGCACGGGAGGGGGTACCCATGAAAAACTGTTTTTT. Its protein product is CASSTGGGTHEKLFF.

The chain couples TRBV5-8 to TRBJ2-3, with 8 nucleotides matching TRBD1. Germline trimming cut 3 bases from V and 1 base from J; bases unmatched to any gene: 4. The CDR3 runs to 15 residues. Per germline, CDR1 SGHTS and CDR2 YDEGEE. The CDR3 protein is CASSSGQVRTDTQYF. As DNA, the CDR3 is TGTGCCAGCAGCTCGGGACAGGTCCGCACAGATACGCAGTATTTT.

This clone was counted at least ten times. This sequence joins TRBV6-5 and TRBJ2-1, with D perhaps TRBD2 (5 bases). Germline CDR1 MNHEY, CDR2 SVGAGI. V lost 2 bases, J lost 4 bases, and 15 bases lay in between. The CDR3 contains 16 residues. CDR3: CASSYSNGLTYNEQFF. Here the CDR3 DNA reads TGTGCCAGCAGTTACAGTAACGGACTGACTTACAATGAGCAGTTCTTC.

The V and J genes are TRBV3-1 (or the pseudogene TRBV3-2) and TRBJ1-1; 8 bases align to TRBD1. The CDR3 has 13 residues. The V segment lost 4 bases and the J segment 7 bases; nucleotides outside the gene matches: 5. Germline V gene lookup returns CDR1 LGHDT and CDR2 YNNKEL (reference sequence). For the CDR3, the DNA is TGTGCCAGCAGCCGGACAGGGAGCGGTGAAGCTTTCTTT. Translated: CASSRTGSGEAFF.

The chain carries TRBV12-3 or TRBV12-4 and TRBJ2-1; 7 nucleotides align to TRBD1. V lost 5 bases to trimming and J lost 14 bases; unmatched junction nucleotides: 6. CDR3 length: 11 residues. CDR3 bases: TGTGCCAGCAGTGTCACAGGGGAAGAGTTCTTC. This gives the protein CASSVTGEEFF.

The rearrangement uses TRBV25-1 and TRBJ2-5; a weak D match, TRBD2 (5 bases). Trimming cost V 7 bases and J 4 bases, with 16 bases left between them. The CDR3 spans 14 residues. CDR1 and CDR2 from the germline V gene are MGHDK and SYGVNS. CDR3: CASTPGPRGETQYF. CDR3 coding DNA: TGTGCCAGCACGCCCGGGCCCCGGGGAGAGACCCAGTACTTC.

CDR3 DNA: TGTGCCAGCAGCTGGACTAGCGGGGTAAACAATGAGCAGTTCTTC. Protein product: CASSWTSGVNNEQFF. The chain joins TRBV9 to TRBJ2-1, with 12 bases fitting TRBD2. This CDR3 has 15 amino acids. Germline lookup yields CDR1 SGDLS and CDR2 YYNGEE. Trimming cost V 4 bases and J 5 bases; bases outside gene matches: 4.

The chain recombines TRBV11-2 with TRBJ2-7, with 9 bases identical to TRBD2. J was trimmed by 2 bases and V by 4 bases; bases with no gene match: 9. Germline V CDR1 and CDR2: SGHAT, FQNNGV. The CDR3 has 16 residues. CDR3 protein: CASSYARAGGPYEQYF. The CDR3 DNA is TGTGCCAGCAGCTACGCGCGGGCGGGAGGGCCCTACGAGCAGTACTTC.

J is TRBJ1-3 and V is TRBV6-6; D gene uncertain. The CDR3 runs 12 residues. CDR1 and CDR2 (germline): MNHNY, SVGAGI (reference sequence). The germline V and J ends were trimmed by 11 bases and 5 bases, with 13 bases remaining between them. The CDR3 sequence is CACGDPRNTIYF. The CDR3 coding sequence is TGTGCCTGCGGGGATCCACGAAACACCATATATTTT.

V is TRBV10-3 and J is TRBJ2-7, with 7 bases lining up with TRBD1. This CDR3 comprises 17 residues. V was clipped by 10 bases and J by 3 bases; unmatched bases: 21. Germline V lookup: CDR1 ENHRY, CDR2 SYGVKD. CDR3 DNA: TGTGCCAGCAGCCGGGACAGCGGATCCCCGTCGATCTACGAGCAGTACTTC. Translated, it gives CASSRDSGSPSIYEQYF.